These 18 T cell receptor beta chains came from one sample sequenced in a study of blood T cell repertoires in COVID-19. Data came from immunoSEQ multiplex PCR; TCRdb stores just in-frame clones and leaves some out. The data contain about 160,000 clones, roughly 87% of them singletons. Sequences were obtained from peripheral blood. All receptors come from a woman aged 60-75 years who had recovered from COVID-19.

The genes are TRBV27 and TRBJ2-7, with 8 bases aligning to TRBD2. The V gene end was trimmed by 5 bases and the J gene end by 2 bases; junction bases not matched to a gene: 8. CDR3 length: 15 amino acids. Germline V gives CDR1 MNHEY, CDR2 SMNVEV (reference sequence). The CDR3 nucleotides read TGTGCCAGCAGTAATCTCGGGGGGGGGCCCTACGAGCAGTACTTC. Amino acids: CASSNLGGGPYEQYF.

The rearrangement links TRBV10-3 to TRBJ2-7; 9 bases agree with TRBD1. V trimming: 2 bases; J trimming: 3 bases; junction bases outside the gene matches: 5. Germline V lookup: CDR1 ENHRY, CDR2 SYGVKD. CDR3 length: 15 residues. CDR3 DNA sequence: TGTGCCATCAGTGAGATCCGGGACAGGGTCTACGAGCAGTACTTC. The encoded protein is CAISEIRDRVYEQYF.

V gene TRBV28 combines with J gene TRBJ2-7; D remains ambiguous. Germline V gene sequence: CDR1 MDHEN, CDR2 SYDVKM. V shed 11 bases and J shed 1 base, with 12 bases lying between them. This CDR3 is 12 amino acids long. CDR3 bases: TGTGCCGCAGGATCCGGATCCTACGAGCAGTACTTC. It yields the protein CAAGSGSYEQYF.

The V gene is TRBV6-5, the J gene TRBJ2-2; 8 bases are shared with TRBD1. Losses at the gene ends were 3 bases for V and 0 bases for J; bases not matched to a gene: 3. Germline CDR1 MNHEY, CDR2 SVGAGI. The CDR3 covers 16 residues. CDR3 loop: CASSYGQGANTGELFF. Here the CDR3 DNA reads TGTGCCAGCAGTTATGGACAGGGCGCGAACACCGGGGAGCTGTTTTTT.

The table lists this clone with a count of one. J is TRBJ1-1 and V is TRBV20-1; tentatively, D is TRBD1 (5 bases). Trimming left V 3 bases short and J 2 bases short, with 13 bases between. Per the germline V gene, CDR1 is DFQATT and CDR2 is SNEGSKA (reference sequence). This CDR3 contains 14 residues. The DNA for the CDR3 is TGCAGTGCTAGTCCTAGGGGATTCAACACTGAAGCTTTCTTT. It encodes CSASPRGFNTEAFF.

V is TRBV5-1 and J is TRBJ2-5; 7 bases agree with TRBD1. The CDR3 has 14 residues. The germline V gene encodes CDR1 SGHRS and CDR2 YFSETQ. With V trimmed by 0 bases and J by 5 bases, 4 bases remained unmatched. CDR3 in amino acids: CASSLEGQWETQYF. In DNA form, the CDR3 reads TGCGCCAGCAGCTTGGAGGGACAGTGGGAGACCCAGTACTTC.

J is TRBJ2-1 and V is TRBV18, with TRBD2 matching 10 bases. V shed 5 bases, J shed 7 bases, and the junction held 8 bases outside the gene matches. This CDR3 has 15 amino acids. The germline V gene encodes CDR1 KGHSH and CDR2 LQKENI. CDR3 region: CASSASGGAGNEQFF. CDR3 DNA: TGTGCCAGCTCAGCCAGCGGGGGGGCCGGGAATGAGCAGTTCTTC.

Here the CDR3 reads CASSTDRIYRRYTF. The CDR3 nucleotides read TGTGCCAGTAGTACGGACAGGATTTATCGACGCTACACCTTC. This chain links TRBV19 with TRBJ1-2, with 7 bases aligning to TRBD1. V lost 4 bases and J lost 9; bases outside the gene matches: 11. The CDR3 totals 14 residues. CDR1 LNHDA and CDR2 SQIVND come from the germline V gene (reference sequence).

The genes are TRBV5-1 and TRBJ2-7, with 9 bases matching TRBD1. V dropped 0 bases and J dropped 5; count of bases not matched to a gene: 6. The CDR3 covers 15 residues. Germline loops: CDR1 SGHRS, CDR2 YFSETQ. The CDR3 region is CASSLALTGGDEQYF. The DNA for the CDR3 is TGCGCCAGCAGCTTGGCATTAACAGGGGGCGACGAGCAGTACTTC.

V and J are TRBV6-5 and TRBJ2-1, with 7 bases that match TRBD2. This CDR3 comprises 15 residues. Germline V gene data show CDR1 as MNHEY and CDR2 as SVGAGI. V lost 6 bases to trimming and J lost 6 bases; unmatched junction nucleotides: 11. CDR3 residues: CASRPGGGPFNEQFF. The CDR3 region has the DNA TGTGCCAGCAGACCTGGCGGGGGACCTTTCAATGAGCAGTTCTTC.

The CDR3 is CAIKPTGDNSPLHF. Here the CDR3 DNA reads TGTGCCATAAAACCGACAGGTGATAATTCACCCCTCCACTTT. The chain has TRBV10-3 and TRBJ1-6; D is possibly TRBD1 (6 bases). The V gene lost 9 bases and the J gene lost 5 bases, with 14 bases spanning the gap. Germline loops: CDR1 ENHRY, CDR2 SYGVKD. There are 14 residues in the CDR3.

The chain has TRBV25-1 and TRBJ1-4; 8 bases line up with TRBD1. Germline CDR1 and CDR2: MGHDK and SYGVNS. V shed 2 bases and J 6 bases; nucleotides not matched to a gene: 5. The CDR3 has 15 amino acids. The CDR3 is CASSERGRGHEKLFF. The CDR3 nucleotides read TGTGCCAGCAGTGAACGCGGCAGGGGGCATGAAAAACTGTTTTTT. The full variable domain, in which reference TRBV25-1 and TRBJ1-4 provide the parts outside the CDR3, is EADIYQTPRYLVIGTGKKITLECSQTMGHDKMYWYQQDPGMELHLIHYSYGVNSTEKGDLSSESTVSRIRTEHFPLTLESARPSHTSQYLCASSERGRGHEKLFFGSGTQLSVL.

The CDR3 bases are TGTGCCAGCAGGGAGGACAGATACACTGAAGCTTTCTTT. Its protein is CASREDRYTEAFF. The chain is built from TRBV2 and TRBJ1-1, with a tentative D call TRBD1 (6 bases). Germline CDR1 and CDR2: SNHLY and FYNNEI. V was clipped by 6 bases and J by 3 bases, with 11 bases between them. This CDR3 spans 13 amino acids.

This clone occurred once. CDR3 residues: CASSAGTVSSYEQYF. The DNA of the CDR3 is TGTGCCAGCAGCGCCGGGACAGTGAGCTCCTACGAGCAGTACTTC. The rearrangement links TRBV9 to TRBJ2-7; TRBD1 aligns across 7 bases. Germline V gene data show CDR1 as SGDLS and CDR2 as YYNGEE. The ends lost 3 bases at V and 0 bases at J; junction bases unmatched: 6. The CDR3 covers 15 residues.

The CDR3: CASSLRAAFTGELFF. Written as DNA, the CDR3 is TGCGCCAGCAGCTTGAGAGCGGCTTTCACCGGGGAGCTGTTTTTT. This chain joins TRBV5-1 and TRBJ2-2, with D possibly being TRBD2 (5 bases). V lost 1 base, J lost 4 bases, and 11 bases lay in between. The CDR3 contains 15 residues. CDR1 and CDR2 from the germline V gene are SGHRS and YFSETQ.

The chain has TRBV28 and TRBJ1-5; 7 bases map to TRBD1. V dropped 6 bases and J dropped 7; count of bases not matched to a gene: 6. CDR1 and CDR2 (germline): MDHEN, SYDVKM. This CDR3 is 13 amino acids long. CDR3 region: CASSTGERQPQHF. CDR3 nucleotide sequence: TGTGCCAGCAGCACAGGGGAAAGGCAGCCCCAGCATTTT.

The chain uses TRBV4-1 and TRBJ1-1, with D unresolved. V dropped 4 bases and J dropped 3 bases, with 18 bases sitting between them. Germline values: CDR1 MGHRA, CDR2 YSYEKL. The CDR3 loop spans 16 amino acids. The CDR3 protein is CASSPGPASGDTEAFF. CDR3 nucleotides: TGCGCCAGCAGCCCGGGCCCGGCCTCCGGGGACACTGAAGCTTTCTTT.

The chain carries TRBV4-3 and TRBJ1-2; D possibly corresponds to TRBD1 (6 bases). Looked up from germline, CDR1 is LGHNA and CDR2 is YSLEER. The CDR3 sequence is 15 residues long. V was pared by 2 bases and J by 5 bases, with 15 bases between. CDR3: CASSQRRTEQYGYTF. The CDR3 DNA is TGCGCCAGCAGCCAAAGAAGGACAGAGCAATATGGCTACACCTTC.